The clone carrying this TCR beta chain was recorded a few times. Its cognate antigen is unknown. The data were taken from a study of cytomegalovirus exposure and HLA in healthy donors. Findings of the study overall: The availability of immune exposure information extended only to CMV serostatus.

The primer mix had 60 Vbeta and 13 Jbeta primers. Measured with immunoSEQ multiplex PCR; TCRdb has only the in-frame clones, and not every one. Of 150,000 to 200,000 clones listed, 70% to 85% were seen once; the top ten hold roughly 1.4%. CDR3 length: 16 amino acids. This receptor was identified in a man aged 18 to 29 in good health and CMV-seronegative. The chain uses TRBV21-1 and TRBJ2-2; the table's D call TRBD1 went unverified against the DNA. TRBV21-1 is noted as a pseudogene. Sequenced input: PBMCs. The CDR3 is CASLKGDRKNTGELFF. Written as DNA, the CDR3 is TGTGCCAGTTTAAAGGGAGACAGGAAGAACACCGGGGAGCTGTTTTTT.